A selection of T cell receptor beta chains follows, all from one sample in a study of T cell responses to AZD1222 COVID-19 vaccine. Assay used: immunoSEQ multiplex PCR; TCRdb lists only in-frame clones, some missing. The sample consists of 150,000 to 160,000 clones, over 85% of them appearing once. Here the sequenced sample was peripheral blood, taken on day 0 of AZD1222 vaccination. All receptors come from an adult in good health. The CDR3 runs from the conserved cysteine through the conserved F or W. Fields, in order: D gene, J gene, clone size, V gene, CDR3 DNA, CDR3 protein. A D gene is named only where the DNA matches it firmly. The size field is filled for only some rows; it gives once, few, many or a size class.

>TRBD1|TRBJ1-1|.|TRBV11-1
TGTGCCAGCACCACCGGGACAGCGAACACTGAAGCTTTCTTT
CASTTGTANTEAFF
>TRBD1|TRBJ1-3|.|TRBV5-1
TGCGCCAGCAGCTTGGGGGGACAGGGAGGAAACACCATATATTTT
CASSLGGQGGNTIYF
>.|TRBJ2-1|.|TRBV3-1/TRBV3-2
TGTGCCAGCAGCCAAAGTGGGACTGGGCAGTTCTTC
CASSQSGTGQFF
>.|TRBJ2-2|few|TRBV5-8
TGTGCCAGCGTCTACTCGGCGGGCTGGAACACCGGGGAGCTGTTTTTT
CASVYSAGWNTGELFF
>.|TRBJ1-2|.|TRBV7-2
TGTGCCAGCAGCTTAGTTGTAGGCGTCGGCTACACCTTC
CASSLVVGVGYTF
>.|TRBJ1-6|.|TRBV7-2
TGTGCCAGCAGCTCACAATTCTATAATTCACCCCTCCACTTT
CASSSQFYNSPLHF
>.|TRBJ1-3|few|TRBV9
TGTGCCAGCAGCGTAGAGCCGGGACTTAGGAACACCATATATTTT
CASSVEPGLRNTIYF
>.|TRBJ2-5|.|TRBV3-1/TRBV3-2
TGTGCCAGCAGCCACCGGGATCCGGTGGAGACCCAGTACTTC
CASSHRDPVETQYF
>TRBD1|TRBJ1-5|.|TRBV5-8
TGTGCCAGCAGCTACCGGGACAGGGCGGGACAGCCCCAGCATTTT
CASSYRDRAGQPQHF
>.|TRBJ2-2|.|TRBV5-4
TGTGCCAGCAGCGGGACACCCTTGTCCGCGAACACCGGGGAGCTGTTTTTT
CASSGTPLSANTGELFF
>.|TRBJ1-6|.|TRBV9
TGTGCCAGTTCACAGACAGCGCATAATTCACCCCTCCACTTT
CASSQTAHNSPLHF
>.|TRBJ1-2|.|TRBV4-1
TGCGCCAGCAGCCAAGAGGGCAGGCCTCACTATGGCTACACCTTC
CASSQEGRPHYGYTF
>.|TRBJ1-5|.|TRBV21-1
TGTGCCAGCAGCTCTCGTCGACCCGGACAGGGGGCCGATAGCAATCAGCCCCAGCATTTT
CASSSRRPGQGADSNQPQHF
>TRBD2|TRBJ2-1|.|TRBV29-1
TGCAGCGAGGTCCCCGCGACTAGCGGAATAGTGAATGAGCAGTTCTTC
CSEVPATSGIVNEQFF
>TRBD1|TRBJ1-1|.|TRBV19
TGTGCCAGTAGTATGGGACAGGGGAGAAGCACTGAAGCTTTCTTT
CASSMGQGRSTEAFF
>.|TRBJ1-1|.|TRBV30
TGTGCCCGACGGCTGAACACTGAAGCTTTCTTT
CARRLNTEAFF
>TRBD1|TRBJ1-1|.|TRBV5-1
TGCGCCACGCAACTGGGGACAGGGGGCGTTGAAGCTTTCTTT
CATQLGTGGVEAFF
>TRBD1|TRBJ1-6|.|TRBV10-3
TGTGCCATCAGTGAGTCGGGGACAGGGGGCGCAAAATCACCCCTCCACTTT
CAISESGTGGAKSPLHF
>.|TRBJ1-1|.|TRBV27
TGTGCCAGCAGTACCGTGGTGAACACTGAAGCTTTCTTT
CASSTVVNTEAFF
>.|TRBJ1-5|.|TRBV7-2
TGTGCCAGCACCTGGGGTGGTCAGCCCCAGCATTTT
CASTWGGQPQHF
>TRBD1|TRBJ2-3|.|TRBV5-1
TGCGCCAGCAGCTTTTGGACAGGAGGCACAGATACGCAGTATTTT
CASSFWTGGTDTQYF
>TRBD2|TRBJ2-3|.|TRBV2
TGTGCCAGCTTAAGCGGGGGAGATACGCAGTATTTT
CASLSGGDTQYF
>.|TRBJ1-4|.|TRBV4-3
TGCGCCAGCAGCCATAACAGTGTTACGAATGAAAAACTGTTTTTT
CASSHNSVTNEKLFF
>TRBD2|TRBJ2-2|.|TRBV6-2/TRBV6-3
TGTGCCAGCAGTTCTGGGACTAGCGAAACCGGGGAGCTGTTTTTT
CASSSGTSETGELFF
>TRBD1|TRBJ2-7|.|TRBV9
TGTGCCAGCAGCCCGGGACAGGGACGTTACGAGCAGTACTTC
CASSPGQGRYEQYF
>.|TRBJ1-2|.|TRBV9
TGTGCCAGCAGCGTAGACAGGGCCCCTCTCTCCTATGGCTACACCTTC
CASSVDRAPLSYGYTF
>TRBD1|TRBJ1-3|.|TRBV18
TGTGCCAGCTCACCAGGGACAGGTGCTGGAAACACCATATATTTT
CASSPGTGAGNTIYF
>.|TRBJ2-1|.|TRBV5-4
TGTGCCAGCAGCTTGGACTCAAACGTGAGGTTCTTC
CASSLDSNVRFF
>.|TRBJ1-1|.|TRBV12-5
TGTGCTAGTGGTTTGCTAACAGGTCCAGGGGTTGAAGCTTTCTTT
CASGLLTGPGVEAFF
>.|TRBJ1-1|.|TRBV29-1
TGCAGCGTTGAACATCCTTACAGGAAGGAAGCTTTCTTT
CSVEHPYRKEAFF
>.|TRBJ2-7|.|TRBV27
TGTGCCAGCAGTTTGCAGGGGTCCTCCTACGAGCAGTACTTC
CASSLQGSSYEQYF
>TRBD2|TRBJ2-5|few|TRBV5-5
TGTGCCAGCAGCCGGGGGGTCTTTCAAGAGACCCAGTACTTC
CASSRGVFQETQYF
>.|TRBJ2-7|few|TRBV5-4
TGTGCCAGCAGCCCCGAGGGGGTGCAGGCCGCCTACGAGCAGTACTTC
CASSPEGVQAAYEQYF
>TRBD1|TRBJ1-3|.|TRBV28
TGTGCCAGCAGTTTCTATAGGACAGGGATAGACTCTGGAAACACCATATATTTT
CASSFYRTGIDSGNTIYF
>.|TRBJ1-5|.|TRBV5-6
TGTGCCAGCAGCCAGTCCTCCGGTTGGGACGGAAATCAGCCCCAGCATTTT
CASSQSSGWDGNQPQHF
>TRBD2|TRBJ2-3|.|TRBV29-1
TGCAGCGTAGGACTAGCGGGCCTACAAGATACGCAGTATTTT
CSVGLAGLQDTQYF
>.|TRBJ1-1|.|TRBV30
TGTGCCTGGAGGGGTGGAATAAACACTGAAGCTTTCTTT
CAWRGGINTEAFF
>TRBD1|TRBJ1-2|.|TRBV24-1
TGTGCCACCAGTGAAGCCAGGGGGACAGCTAACTATGGCTACACCTTC
CATSEARGTANYGYTF
>TRBD2|TRBJ2-3|.|TRBV27
TGTGCCAGCAGTTCCCCTAGCGGTAACACAGATACGCAGTATTTT
CASSSPSGNTDTQYF
>.|TRBJ1-1|.|TRBV14
TGTGCCAGCAGTTCAAGACACCTCATGAACACTGAAGCTTTCTTT
CASSSRHLMNTEAFF
>.|TRBJ1-2|.|TRBV27
TGTGCCAGCGGAGAGAGATGGGATAACTATGGCTACACCTTC
CASGERWDNYGYTF
>.|TRBJ2-7|.|TRBV5-1
TGCGCCAGCAGCTTTGAGCAGACCTCCTACGAGCAGTACTTC
CASSFEQTSYEQYF
>TRBD2|TRBJ2-7|.|TRBV9
TGTGCCAGCAGCGTAGAGGGTAGCGGGTACTCCTACGAGCAGTACTTC
CASSVEGSGYSYEQYF
>.|TRBJ2-7|.|TRBV30
TGTGCCTGGAGTGACGGCGCCTCCTACGAGCAGTACTTC
CAWSDGASYEQYF
>TRBD2|TRBJ2-2|.|TRBV18
TGTGCCAGCTCTCCAATCAACGAACTAGCGACCGGGGAGCTGTTTTTT
CASSPINELATGELFF
>TRBD1|TRBJ1-2|.|TRBV30
TGTGCCTGGGGGTTCCGGGACAGGGCGTATGGCTACACCTTC
CAWGFRDRAYGYTF